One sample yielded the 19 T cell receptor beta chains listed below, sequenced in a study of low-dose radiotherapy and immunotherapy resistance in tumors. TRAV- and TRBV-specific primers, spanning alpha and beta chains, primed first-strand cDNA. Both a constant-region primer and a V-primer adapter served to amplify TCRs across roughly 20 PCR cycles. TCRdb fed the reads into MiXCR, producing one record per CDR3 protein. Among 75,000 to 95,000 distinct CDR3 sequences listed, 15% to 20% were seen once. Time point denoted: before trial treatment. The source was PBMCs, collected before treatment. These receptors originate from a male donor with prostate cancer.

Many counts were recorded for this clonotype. This CDR3 reads CASSNERASTDTQYF. The CDR3 bases are TGTGCCAGCAGCAACGAGAGGGCTAGCACAGATACGCAGTATTTT. The J gene is TRBJ2-3, the V gene TRBV6-6; a weak D match, TRBD2 (5 bases). CDR1 and CDR2 (germline): MNHNY, SVGAGI (reference sequence). V was trimmed by 6 bases and J by 0 bases, leaving 13 bases between them. This CDR3 region has 15 residues.

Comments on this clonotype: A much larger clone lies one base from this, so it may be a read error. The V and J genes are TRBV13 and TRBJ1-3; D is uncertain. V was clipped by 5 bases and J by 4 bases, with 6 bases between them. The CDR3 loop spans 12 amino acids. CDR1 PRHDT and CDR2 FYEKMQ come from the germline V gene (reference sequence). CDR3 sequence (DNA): TGTGCCAGCAGCCTACCAGGAAACACCATATATTTT. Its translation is CASSLPGNTIYF.

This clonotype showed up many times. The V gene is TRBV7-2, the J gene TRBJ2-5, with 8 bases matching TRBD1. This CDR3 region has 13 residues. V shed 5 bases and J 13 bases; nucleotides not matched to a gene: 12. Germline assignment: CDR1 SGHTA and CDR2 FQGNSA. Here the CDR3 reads CASSPALGQGPYF. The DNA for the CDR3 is TGTGCCAGCAGCCCCGCCCTTGGACAGGGCCCGTACTTC.

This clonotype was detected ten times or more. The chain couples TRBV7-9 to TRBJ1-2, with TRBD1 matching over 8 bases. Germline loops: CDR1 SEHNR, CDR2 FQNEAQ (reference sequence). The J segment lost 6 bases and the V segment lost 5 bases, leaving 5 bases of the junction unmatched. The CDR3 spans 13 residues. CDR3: CASSQDREHGYTF. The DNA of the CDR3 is TGTGCCAGCAGCCAGGACAGGGAACATGGCTACACCTTC.

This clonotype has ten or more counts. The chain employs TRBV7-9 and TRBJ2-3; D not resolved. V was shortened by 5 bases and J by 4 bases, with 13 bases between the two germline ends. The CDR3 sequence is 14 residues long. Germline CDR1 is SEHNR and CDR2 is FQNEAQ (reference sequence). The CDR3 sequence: CASSLAASSDTQYF. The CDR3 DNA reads TGTGCCAGCAGCCTTGCAGCTTCATCAGATACGCAGTATTTT.

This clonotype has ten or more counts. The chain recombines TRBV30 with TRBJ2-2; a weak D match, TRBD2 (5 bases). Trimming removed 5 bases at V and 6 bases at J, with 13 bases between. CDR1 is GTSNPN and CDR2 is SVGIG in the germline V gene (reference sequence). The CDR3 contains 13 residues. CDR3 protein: CAWGSVSAGELFF. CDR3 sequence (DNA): TGTGCCTGGGGTAGCGTGAGCGCCGGGGAGCTGTTTTTT. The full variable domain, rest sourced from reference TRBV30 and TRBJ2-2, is SQTIHQWPATLVQPVGSPLSLECTVEGTSNPNLYWYRQAAGRGLQLLFYSVGIGQISSEVPQNLSASRPQDRQFILSSKKLLLSDSGFYLCAWGSVSAGELFFGEGSRLTVL.

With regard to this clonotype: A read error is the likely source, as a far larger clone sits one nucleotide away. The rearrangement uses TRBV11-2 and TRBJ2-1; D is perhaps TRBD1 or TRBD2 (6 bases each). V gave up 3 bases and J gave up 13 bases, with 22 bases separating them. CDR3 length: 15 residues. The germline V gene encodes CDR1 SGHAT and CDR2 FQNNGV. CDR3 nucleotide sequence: TGTGCCAGCAGCTTGGAGGGGGGCGGGACGAATACCCAGTTCTTC. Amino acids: CASSLEGGGTNTQFF.

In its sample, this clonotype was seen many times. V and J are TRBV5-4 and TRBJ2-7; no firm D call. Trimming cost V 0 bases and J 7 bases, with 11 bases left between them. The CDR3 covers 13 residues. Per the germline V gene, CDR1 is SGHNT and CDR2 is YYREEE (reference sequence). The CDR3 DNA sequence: TGTGCCAGCAGCTTGGTGTCGCAGGATGAGCAGTACTTC. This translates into CASSLVSQDEQYF.

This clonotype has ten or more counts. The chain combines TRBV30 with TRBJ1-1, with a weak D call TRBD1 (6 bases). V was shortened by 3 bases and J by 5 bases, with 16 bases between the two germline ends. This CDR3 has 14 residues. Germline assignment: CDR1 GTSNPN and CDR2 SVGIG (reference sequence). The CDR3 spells CAWSLERRGTEAFF. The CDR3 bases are TGTGCCTGGAGCTTGGAGAGGAGGGGGACTGAAGCTTTCTTT.

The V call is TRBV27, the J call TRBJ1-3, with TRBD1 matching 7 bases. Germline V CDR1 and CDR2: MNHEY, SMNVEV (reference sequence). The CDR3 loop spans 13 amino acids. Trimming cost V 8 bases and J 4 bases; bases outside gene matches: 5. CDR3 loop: CASRQGRGNTIYF. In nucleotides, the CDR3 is TGTGCCAGCCGACAGGGAAGAGGAAACACCATATATTTT.

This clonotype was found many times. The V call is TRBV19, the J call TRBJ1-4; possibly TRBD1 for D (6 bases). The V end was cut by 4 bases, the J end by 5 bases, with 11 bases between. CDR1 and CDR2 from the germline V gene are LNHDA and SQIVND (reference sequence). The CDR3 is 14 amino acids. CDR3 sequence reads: CASSTSGTNEKLFF. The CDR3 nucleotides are TGTGCCAGTAGTACATCCGGGACAAATGAAAAACTGTTTTTT.

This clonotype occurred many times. The CDR3 bases are TGTGCCAGCAGTTCCCGTACTAGCGGGATCACAGATACGCAGTATTTT. Translated, it gives CASSSRTSGITDTQYF. The chain recombines TRBV6-6 with TRBJ2-3; 10 bases are a match to TRBD2. The CDR3 has 16 amino acids. Germline V CDR1 and CDR2: MNHNY, SVGAGI (reference sequence). V trimming: 4 bases; J trimming: 2 bases; junction bases outside the gene matches: 6.

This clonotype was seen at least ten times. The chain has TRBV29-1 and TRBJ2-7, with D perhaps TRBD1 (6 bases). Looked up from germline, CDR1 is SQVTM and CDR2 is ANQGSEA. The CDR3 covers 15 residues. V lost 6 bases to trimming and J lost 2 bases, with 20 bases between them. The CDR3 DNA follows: TGCAGCGTAAAAACCGGGACACAGGCCCCCTACGAGCAGTACTTC. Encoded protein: CSVKTGTQAPYEQYF.

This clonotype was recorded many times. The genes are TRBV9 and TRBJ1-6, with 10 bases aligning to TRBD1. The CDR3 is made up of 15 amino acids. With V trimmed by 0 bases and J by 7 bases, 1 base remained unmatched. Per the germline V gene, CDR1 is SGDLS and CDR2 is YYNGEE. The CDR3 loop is CASSVEDRGNSPLHF. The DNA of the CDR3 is TGTGCCAGCAGCGTAGAGGACAGGGGGAATTCACCCCTCCACTTT.

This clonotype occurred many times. The CDR3 nucleotides are TGTGCCAGCAGATCCCTTGGACTAGCGGCTAAAGAGACCCAGTACTTC. Amino acid sequence: CASRSLGLAAKETQYF. This chain connects TRBV7-9 to TRBJ2-5; 10 bases line up with TRBD2. V gave up 6 bases and J gave up 3 bases; unmatched junction bases: 10. The CDR3 runs to 16 residues. The germline V gene has CDR1 SEHNR and CDR2 FQNEAQ (reference sequence).

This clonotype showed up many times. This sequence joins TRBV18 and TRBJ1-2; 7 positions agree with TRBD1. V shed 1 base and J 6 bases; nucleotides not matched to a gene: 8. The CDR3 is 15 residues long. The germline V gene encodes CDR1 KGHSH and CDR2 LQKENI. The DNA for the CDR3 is TGTGCCAGCTCACCACAACCCGACAGGGCCCATGGCTACACCTTC. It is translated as CASSPQPDRAHGYTF.

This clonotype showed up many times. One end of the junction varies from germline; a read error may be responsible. The CDR3 loop reads CASSELRGRTDTHYF. DNA for the CDR3: TGTGCCAGCAGTGAACTTAGGGGGAGGACAGATACGCACTATTTT. The chain uses TRBV2 and TRBJ2-3; either TRBD1 or TRBD2 may fit D (6 bases each). The germline CDR1 and CDR2 sequences are SNHLY and FYNNEI. CDR3 length: 15 amino acids.

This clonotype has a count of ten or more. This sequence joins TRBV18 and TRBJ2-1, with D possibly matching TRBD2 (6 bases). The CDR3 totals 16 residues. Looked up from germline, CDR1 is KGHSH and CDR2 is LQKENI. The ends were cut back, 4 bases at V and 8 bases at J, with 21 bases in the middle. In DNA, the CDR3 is TGTGCCAGCTCACTGGACCGGGACTTCAAAATCGATGAGCAGTTCTTC. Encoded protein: CASSLDRDFKIDEQFF. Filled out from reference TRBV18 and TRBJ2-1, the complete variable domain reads NAGVMQNPRHLVRRRGQEARLRCSPMKGHSHVYWYRQLPEEGLKFMVYLQKENIIDESGMPKERFSAEFPKEGPSILRIQQVVRGDSAAYFCASSLDRDFKIDEQFFGPGTRLTVL.

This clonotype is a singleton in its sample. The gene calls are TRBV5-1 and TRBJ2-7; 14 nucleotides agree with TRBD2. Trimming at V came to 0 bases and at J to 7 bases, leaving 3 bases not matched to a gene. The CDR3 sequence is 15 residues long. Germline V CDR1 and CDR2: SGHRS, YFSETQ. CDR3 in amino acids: CASSLGGLAGGEQYF. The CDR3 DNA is TGCGCCAGCAGCTTGGGCGGACTAGCGGGGGGTGAGCAGTACTTC.